Below, one TCR beta chain is given with its context. This record comes from a study of cytotoxic CD8 clonotypes in ibrutinib-treated CLL. Overall study context: Of a cohort that held 11 relapsed/refractory and roughly 14 treatment-naive patients, roughly 18 were IGHV unmutated.

CDR1 and CDR2 (germline): SGHRS, YFSETQ. With 0 bases removed from V and 3 bases from J, the gap between germline ends came to 13 bases. The length of the CDR3 is 15 residues. Method: immunoSEQ multiplex PCR; TCRdb's copy keeps in-frame clones and lacks some. The sample lists 250,000 to 350,000 clones, less than 85% occurring once. This TCR was sampled from a human donor with chronic lymphocytic leukemia. The J gene is TRBJ2-7, the V gene TRBV5-1; D gene ambiguous. Sequencing used PBMCs, obtained at disease progression, from a patient treated with ibrutinib. CDR3 sequence reads: CASSLAQSLLYEQYF. The CDR3 DNA reads TGCGCCAGCAGCTTGGCCCAGTCCCTGCTCTACGAGCAGTACTTC.